The 18 T cell receptor beta chains listed next were all sequenced from one sample in a study of cytomegalovirus exposure and HLA in healthy donors. PCR was performed using 60 Vbeta and 13 Jbeta primers. Clones were sequenced by immunoSEQ multiplex PCR, and TCRdb holds only the in-frame ones, with some missing. Of about 130,000 clones listed, roughly four fifths are singletons. Sequenced material: PBMCs. All receptors come from a woman aged 40 to 49 in good health and CMV-seropositive.

V is TRBV28 and J is TRBJ2-7; TRBD2 is a possible D gene (6 bases). Looked up from germline, CDR1 is MDHEN and CDR2 is SYDVKM. V gave up 5 bases and J gave up 7 bases, with 15 bases separating them. This CDR3 region has 13 residues. The CDR3 sequence: CASSGTDLREQYF. CDR3 sequence (DNA): TGTGCCAGCAGTGGGACTGACCTCCGAGAGCAGTACTTC.

The gene calls are TRBV11-3 and TRBJ2-7; possible D gene TRBD1, 6 bases. In germline, CDR1 is SGHNT, CDR2 YENEEA. CDR3 length: 18 amino acids. Trimming took 9 bases from V and 2 from J, leaving 29 bases between them. CDR3 protein: CARPKIPTKDSSTYEQYF. DNA for the CDR3: TGTGCCAGGCCCAAAATTCCCACGAAGGACAGCTCAACCTACGAGCAGTACTTC. The entire variable domain, with the rest obtained from reference TRBV11-3 and TRBJ2-7, is as follows: EAGVVQSPRYKIIEKKQPVAFWCNPISGHNTLYWYLQNLGQGPELLIRYENEEAVDDSQLPKDRFSAERLKGVDSTLKIQPAELGDSAVYLCARPKIPTKDSSTYEQYFGPGTRLTVT.

This sequence joins TRBV13 and TRBJ1-2, with D possibly TRBD1 on 5 matching bases. This CDR3 is built from 16 residues. The V gene's germline CDR1 is PRHDT and CDR2 FYEKMQ (reference sequence). V lost 5 bases and J 2 bases, leaving 18 bases between the germline ends. The CDR3 here is CASSTYDSLKNYGYTF. The CDR3 DNA is TGTGCCAGCAGCACCTACGACAGCTTAAAAAACTATGGCTACACCTTC. Complete variable domain (other parts from reference TRBV13 and TRBJ1-2): AAGVIQSPRHLIKEKRETATLKCYPIPRHDTVYWYQQGPGQDPQFLISFYEKMQSDKGSIPDRFSAQQFSDYHSELNMSSLELGDSALYFCASSTYDSLKNYGYTFGSGTRLTVV.

The V and J genes are TRBV7-9 and TRBJ1-3, with D possibly being TRBD1 (5 bases). Germline V gene lookup returns CDR1 SEHNR and CDR2 FQNEAQ (reference sequence). V lost 2 bases to trimming and J lost 6 bases, with 8 bases between them. This CDR3 is 13 amino acids long. This chain's CDR3 is CASSLQGENTIYF. The CDR3 bases are TGTGCCAGCAGCTTACAGGGTGAAAACACCATATATTTT.

V is TRBV6-6 and J is TRBJ2-1; 7 nucleotides agree with TRBD2. The CDR3 contains 15 residues. Germline loops: CDR1 MNHNY, CDR2 SVGAGI (reference sequence). V lost 0 bases and J lost 4; bases outside the gene matches: 3. CDR3 sequence (DNA): TGTGCCAGCAGTTACTCGACTAGCATGTACAATGAGCAGTTCTTC. Protein product: CASSYSTSMYNEQFF.

The gene calls are TRBV5-1 and TRBJ2-3, with a possible D match to TRBD2 (6 bases). V gave up 6 bases and J gave up 4 bases, with 18 bases separating them. The CDR3 contains 15 residues. The germline gives CDR1 SGHRS, CDR2 YFSETQ. CDR3: CASKVLTGGADTQYF. In DNA, the CDR3 is TGCGCCAGCAAGGTTTTAACCGGAGGGGCAGATACGCAGTATTTT.

The chain employs TRBV18 and TRBJ2-7, with 7 nucleotides matching TRBD1. J was trimmed by 6 bases and V by 0 bases; bases with no gene match: 8. Germline CDR1 reads KGHSH; CDR2 reads LQKENI. The CDR3 covers 15 residues. In nucleotides, the CDR3 is TGTGCCAGCTCACCACCTGCGAGAGCAGGGGGCGAGCAGTACTTC. It translates to CASSPPARAGGEQYF.

The chain uses TRBV15 and TRBJ2-7; D remains ambiguous. Germline V gene lookup returns CDR1 LNHNV and CDR2 YYDKDF (reference sequence). V was trimmed by 5 bases and J by 4 bases, leaving 15 bases between them. The CDR3 is 14 amino acids. The CDR3: CATSARPSIYEQYF. The CDR3 nucleotides are TGTGCCACCAGCGCGCGGCCGTCTATATACGAGCAGTACTTC.

The chain joins TRBV30 to TRBJ1-1, with 8 bases that match TRBD1. The CDR3 covers 14 residues. The J segment lost 3 bases and the V segment lost 5 bases, leaving 8 bases of the junction unmatched. Germline lookup yields CDR1 GTSNPN and CDR2 SVGIG (reference sequence). The CDR3 region is CAWGNRQGYTEAFF. CDR3 sequence (DNA): TGTGCCTGGGGGAACCGACAGGGGTACACTGAAGCTTTCTTT.

The rearrangement links TRBV30 to TRBJ2-2, with D possibly TRBD2 on 5 matching bases. The CDR3 totals 14 residues. Between the trimmed V and J ends, which lost 3 bases and 2 bases, there was a span of 10 bases. Per the germline V gene, CDR1 is GTSNPN and CDR2 is SVGIG (reference sequence). CDR3 DNA sequence: TGTGCCTGGAGCGAAGGACTTAACACCGGGGAGCTGTTTTTT. Its protein is CAWSEGLNTGELFF.

The rearrangement uses TRBV5-1 and TRBJ2-3; 13 nucleotides line up with TRBD2. The trim removed 2 bases at V and 6 bases at J, leaving 6 bases unmatched. Germline V CDR1 and CDR2: SGHRS, YFSETQ. CDR3 length: 16 amino acids. CDR3: CASSFLLAGGADTQYF. The CDR3 DNA reads TGCGCCAGCAGCTTCCTACTAGCGGGGGGGGCGGATACGCAGTATTTT.

V usage is TRBV9 and J usage is TRBJ1-2; D unresolved. Germline V lookup: CDR1 SGDLS, CDR2 YYNGEE. There are 13 residues in the CDR3. Trimming shortened V by 3 bases and J by 4 bases, and 10 bases separated the two germline ends. CDR3 loop: CASSATEGYGYTF. CDR3 in DNA: TGTGCCAGCAGCGCGACCGAGGGCTATGGCTACACCTTC.

The chain carries TRBV7-3 and TRBJ1-5; maybe TRBD1 (6 bases). V was shortened by 5 bases and J by 6 bases, with 11 bases between the two germline ends. The CDR3 has 13 residues. Germline V gene sequence: CDR1 SGHTA, CDR2 FQGTGA. CDR3 residues: CASSVSRGQPQHF. The CDR3 nucleotides are TGTGCCAGCAGCGTTTCCAGGGGTCAGCCCCAGCATTTT.

This rearrangement joins TRBV14 to TRBJ2-1, with 7 bases that match TRBD2. The CDR3 has 16 amino acids. Germline CDR1 is SGHDN and CDR2 is FVKESK. Germline trimming cut 1 base from V and 2 bases from J; bases unmatched to any gene: 5. CDR3 nucleotides: TGTGCCAGCAGCCAAGCCTTAGCGGGCGCCTACAATGAGCAGTTCTTC. It yields the protein CASSQALAGAYNEQFF.

V usage is TRBV28 and J usage is TRBJ1-5, with 8 bases that match TRBD1. CDR3 length equals 16 residues. Germline CDR1 and CDR2: MDHEN and SYDVKM. The V segment lost 6 bases and the J segment 6 bases; nucleotides outside the gene matches: 13. The chain's CDR3 is CASSSSLTGEGQPQHF. The DNA for the CDR3 is TGTGCCAGCAGCAGCTCCCTGACAGGGGAGGGTCAGCCCCAGCATTTT. The full variable domain, in which reference TRBV28 and TRBJ1-5 provide the parts outside the CDR3, is DVKVTQSSRYLVKRTGEKVFLECVQDMDHENMFWYRQDPGLGLRLIYFSYDVKMKEKGDIPEGYSVSREKKERFSLILESASTNQTSMYLCASSSSLTGEGQPQHFGDGTRLSIL.

J is TRBJ1-1 and V is TRBV4-2; the match to TRBD1 covers 7 bases. V was pared by 4 bases and J by 4 bases, with 9 bases of the junction left unmatched. Germline V gene data show CDR1 as LGHNA and CDR2 as YNFKEQ. The CDR3 runs 15 residues. The CDR3 bases are TGTGCCAGCAGCCCGACAGGGAGTGGGGGCACTGAAGCTTTCTTT. Translating it yields CASSPTGSGGTEAFF.

This rearrangement joins TRBV15 to TRBJ2-4; 10 bases map to TRBD1. CDR1 and CDR2 (germline): LNHNV, YYDKDF (reference sequence). CDR3 length equals 15 residues. The trim removed 5 bases at V and 9 bases at J, leaving 10 bases unmatched. The CDR3 reads CATSRLRTGGSIQYF. CDR3 sequence (DNA): TGTGCCACCAGCCGATTGAGGACAGGGGGGAGCATTCAGTACTTC.

CDR3 sequence reads: CASRGTGGLGYEQYF. The DNA of the CDR3 is TGTGCCAGCAGGGGGACAGGGGGATTAGGGTACGAGCAGTACTTC. The rearrangement links TRBV6-1 to TRBJ2-7, with 11 bases that match TRBD1. V lost 6 bases to trimming and J lost 4 bases; unmatched junction nucleotides: 8. Germline V gene lookup returns CDR1 MNHNS and CDR2 SASEGT. CDR3 length: 15 residues.